The 9 T cell receptor beta chains listed next were all sequenced from one sample in a study of cytomegalovirus exposure and HLA in healthy donors. Use of 60 Vbeta and 13 Jbeta primers characterized the PCR. This table comes from immunoSEQ multiplex PCR, and its TCRdb copy is limited to in-frame clones, with some not included. Of about 210,000 clones in the sample, more than 75% are singletons; the top ten hold approximately 6.5%. The sample was PBMCs. These receptors were collected from a man between 40 and 49 years old in good health and CMV-seropositive.

This clone appeared a single time. The J gene is TRBJ1-2, the V gene TRBV5-4; 9 bases agree with TRBD1. Per germline, CDR1 SGHNT and CDR2 YYREEE (reference sequence). The CDR3 has 14 residues. Germline trimming cut 6 bases from V and 5 bases from J; bases unmatched to any gene: 8. CDR3 DNA: TGTGCCAGCAAAAGGGACAGGGCGGGGTATGGCTACACCTTC. Its translation: CASKRDRAGYGYTF. Full variable domain (remainder filled in from reference TRBV5-4 and TRBJ1-2): ETGVTQSPTHLIKTRGQQVTLRCSSQSGHNTVSWYQQALGQGPQFIFQYYREEENGRGNFPPRFSGLQFPNYSSELNVNALELDDSALYLCASKRDRAGYGYTFGSGTRLTVV.

The chain employs TRBV5-1 and TRBJ2-4, with a possible D match to TRBD1 (6 bases). Germline values: CDR1 SGHRS, CDR2 YFSETQ. The CDR3 loop spans 16 amino acids. V dropped 4 bases and J dropped 1 base, with 15 bases sitting between them. CDR3 residues: CASSLGHGGAKNIQYF. The CDR3 DNA is TGCGCCAGCAGCCTCGGACATGGGGGCGCCAAAAACATTCAGTACTTC. Supplemented by reference TRBV5-1 and TRBJ2-4, the full variable domain reads KAGVTQTPRYLIKTRGQQVTLSCSPISGHRSVSWYQQTPGQGLQFLFEYFSETQRNKGNFPGRFSGRQFSNSRSEMNVSTLELGDSALYLCASSLGHGGAKNIQYFGAGTRLSVL.

This sequence joins TRBV7-2 and TRBJ2-7; 7 bases map to TRBD2. J lost 5 bases, V lost 0 bases, and 13 bases had no gene match. This CDR3 is 17 amino acids long. Germline-derived CDR1 and CDR2 are SGHTA and FQGNSA. CDR3 loop: CASSLASGAGEFNEQYF. CDR3 nucleotide sequence: TGTGCCAGCAGCTTAGCAAGCGGGGCGGGAGAGTTTAACGAGCAGTACTTC.

This chain links TRBV28 with TRBJ2-7; 12 bases agree with TRBD2. CDR3 length: 16 residues. Trimming cost V 1 base and J 7 bases; bases outside gene matches: 8. CDR1 is MDHEN and CDR2 is SYDVKM in the germline V gene. The CDR3 DNA follows: TGTGCCAGCAGTTTATCTAGCGGGAGGGCCTTGGGGGAGCAGTACGTC. Its translation is CASSLSSGRALGEQYV.

V usage is TRBV7-6 and J usage is TRBJ1-2; TRBD1 might be the D (5 bases). CDR3 length: 16 residues. The V gene lost 2 bases and the J gene lost 7 bases, with 20 bases spanning the gap. Per germline, CDR1 SGHVS and CDR2 FNYEAQ. CDR3 residues: CASSLSSGRGSGGYTF. The CDR3 DNA sequence: TGTGCCAGCAGCTTATCCTCCGGGCGGGGCTCGGGTGGCTACACCTTC.

The chain links TRBV7-9 to TRBJ2-1; 10 nucleotides line up with TRBD2. The CDR3 loop spans 15 amino acids. Germline V gives CDR1 SEHNR, CDR2 FQNEAQ (reference sequence). J gave up 6 bases and V 4 bases, and 6 bases lay outside the gene matches. Written as DNA, the CDR3 is TGTGCCAGCAGCTCGGTAAGCGGGAGGGCCAATGAGCAGTTCTTC. Amino acids: CASSSVSGRANEQFF.

This clone showed up just a few times. The chain has TRBV6-5 and TRBJ1-2, with unresolved D. In germline, CDR1 is MNHEY, CDR2 SVGAGI. V lost 6 bases and J 0 bases, leaving 8 bases between the germline ends. The CDR3 has 13 amino acids. CDR3 DNA sequence: TGTGCCAGCAGACTTGATCCTAACTATGGCTACACCTTC. Protein product: CASRLDPNYGYTF.

V and J are TRBV5-6 and TRBJ1-2; TRBD1 is a possible D gene (6 bases). The V end was cut by 1 base, the J end by 8 bases, with 12 bases between. CDR1 is SGHDT and CDR2 is YYEEEE in the germline V gene. CDR3 length: 13 residues. This CDR3 reads CASSLTRGWGYTF. CDR3 nucleotide sequence: TGTGCCAGCAGCTTGACCAGGGGATGGGGCTACACCTTC.

The V gene is TRBV6-5, the J gene TRBJ2-7; 10 nucleotides line up with TRBD1. There are 15 residues in the CDR3. Germline V CDR1 and CDR2: MNHEY, SVGAGI. With V trimmed by 2 bases and J by 3 bases, 4 bases remained unmatched. The CDR3 sequence: CASSYGTGVHYEQYF. CDR3 DNA: TGTGCCAGCAGTTACGGGACAGGGGTTCACTACGAGCAGTACTTC.